The clone carrying this T cell receptor beta chain showed up many times. Gene-specific TRAV and TRBV primers were used for first-strand cDNA, covering alpha and beta chains. Amplification of TCRs used a constant-region primer and V-primer adapter for roughly 22 PCR cycles. TCRdb re-called the reads through MiXCR, storing one row per CDR3 protein. Among 80,000 or so distinct CDR3 sequences listed, around 17% were seen once. The time point is: after trial treatment. Specified treatment: LDRT plus nivolumab, ipilimumab, low-dose cyclophosphamide and aspirin (RACIN trial). The source of the sample is a study of low-dose radiotherapy and immunotherapy resistance in tumors. Sequenced material: PBMCs, taken after low-dose radiotherapy plus immunotherapy. The sequence was collected from a male donor with prostate cancer.

The CDR3 loop reads CSARDHDNPTYEQYF. DNA of the CDR3: TGCAGTGCTAGAGATCACGATAACCCGACCTACGAGCAGTACTTC. The rearrangement links TRBV20-1 to TRBJ2-7, with D hard to call. This CDR3 is built from 15 residues. V was trimmed by 0 bases and J by 2 bases, leaving 14 bases between them. Germline loops: CDR1 DFQATT, CDR2 SNEGSKA (reference sequence).